These T cell receptor beta chains were read from a single sample in a study of identical twins. TCRdb fed the 5' RACE reads into MiXCR, producing one record per CDR3 protein. The sample holds 550,000 to 700,000 distinct CDR3 sequences, approximately 10% seen once. These same data were also listed under a study on yellow fever vaccine responses in identical twins.

Source material: PBMCs. The receptors shown here come from a woman aged 18-30 years in good health. The CDR3 runs from the conserved cysteine through the conserved F or W. The order of the fields is J gene, D gene, V gene, clone size, CDR3 protein, CDR3 DNA. D genes are given only for firm matches. Rows may omit the clone size; those that give it use once, few, many or a size class.

TRBJ1-2,.,TRBV5-6,few,CASSLRGHYGYTF,TGTGCCAGCAGCTTGAGGGGACACTATGGCTACACCTTC
TRBJ2-2,.,TRBV2,few,CASSVRAPSLTGELFF,TGTGCCAGCAGTGTTCGGGCCCCGAGTTTGACCGGGGAGCTGTTTTTT
TRBJ2-7,.,TRBV12-3/TRBV12-4,few,CASSRLKPGPPWEQYF,TGTGCCAGCAGCCGACTAAAGCCGGGACCCCCGTGGGAGCAGTACTTC
TRBJ2-3,TRBD2,TRBV3-1,.,CASSLQRGGRLYTDTQYF,TGTGCCAGCAGCCTTCAGCGGGGGGGACGGCTTTACACAGATACGCAGTATTTT
TRBJ2-1,TRBD2,TRBV28,.,CASSQTWTSGHRSYNEQFF,TGTGCCAGCAGCCAAACATGGACTAGCGGGCATAGATCCTACAATGAGCAGTTCTTC
TRBJ2-5,.,TRBV28,.,CASSLNILGGTQYF,TGTGCCAGCAGTTTAAACATCCTAGGAGGGACCCAGTACTTC
TRBJ2-3,TRBD1,TRBV28,.,CASSFLSGTGPDTQYF,TGTGCCAGCAGCTTTCTCTCCGGGACAGGGCCCGATACGCAGTATTTT
TRBJ2-5,.,TRBV10-2,few,CASSDPFQGKMETQYF,TGCGCCAGCAGTGACCCCTTCCAGGGGAAAATGGAGACCCAGTACTTC
TRBJ2-3,.,TRBV6-5,few,CASSSPRVDTQYF,TGTGCCAGCAGTTCCCCCAGGGTAGATACGCAGTATTTT
TRBJ2-7,TRBD1,TRBV20-1,.,CSARDGDRGSYEQYF,TGCAGTGCTAGAGATGGGGACAGGGGATCCTACGAGCAGTACTTC
TRBJ2-3,TRBD1,TRBV10-3,many,CAISGKTRGQPAASTDTQYF,TGTGCCATCAGTGGGAAGACGAGGGGACAGCCTGCCGCTAGCACAGATACGCAGTATTTT
TRBJ2-1,.,TRBV12-3/TRBV12-4,.,CASTSRPSSYNEQFF,TGTGCCAGCACTTCCAGGCCTAGCTCCTACAATGAGCAGTTCTTC
TRBJ1-2,.,TRBV20-1,many,CSAPPAANYGYTF,TGCAGTGCTCCTCCAGCAGCTAACTATGGCTACACCTTC
TRBJ2-3,.,TRBV20-1,many,CSATGITDTQYF,TGCAGTGCTACAGGGATTACAGATACGCAGTATTTT
TRBJ2-7,TRBD1,TRBV7-2,.,CASSLYKSGGEQYF,TGTGCCAGCAGCTTATATAAGTCAGGGGGCGAGCAGTACTTC
TRBJ2-7,.,TRBV27,.,CASSLSTGEGYEQYF,TGTGCCAGCAGTTTATCGACAGGGGAGGGCTACGAGCAGTACTTC
TRBJ2-3,.,TRBV3-1,.,CASSRLTAGSRTDTQYF,TGTGCCAGCAGCCGCCTAACGGCGGGGTCTCGCACAGATACGCAGTATTTT
TRBJ1-2,.,TRBV6-1,.,CASSPGPGGYTF,TGTGCCAGCAGCCCTGGTCCCGGTGGCTACACCTTC
TRBJ1-1,.,TRBV7-2,few,CASSLARENTEAFF,TGTGCCAGCAGCTTAGCGCGGGAGAACACTGAAGCTTTCTTT
TRBJ1-6,.,TRBV3-1,few,CASSGGTSPLHF,TGTGCCAGCAGTGGGGGGACTTCACCCCTCCACTTT
TRBJ2-5,.,TRBV12-5,.,CASGLGVRGQETQYF,TGTGCTAGTGGTTTAGGGGTGCGGGGCCAAGAGACCCAGTACTTC
TRBJ1-2,.,TRBV9,.,CASSVGGNGYTF,TGTGCCAGCAGCGTAGGTGGGAATGGCTACACCTTC
TRBJ2-3,.,TRBV27,many,CASSFTSSSGTQYF,TGTGCCAGCAGTTTTACGTCTTCATCTGGTACGCAGTATTTT
TRBJ2-7,.,TRBV7-8,.,CASSLDSGSSYEQYF,TGTGCCAGCAGCTTAGACAGCGGTAGCTCCTACGAGCAGTACTTC
TRBJ2-3,.,TRBV29-1,many,CSVSGTLTSTDTQYF,TGCAGCGTTTCCGGGACTTTGACTAGCACAGATACGCAGTATTTT
TRBJ2-1,TRBD2,TRBV11-2,few,CASSLGGGARSYNEQFF,TGTGCCAGCAGCTTGGGCGGGGGGGCCCGGTCCTACAATGAGCAGTTCTTC
TRBJ2-7,.,TRBV7-8,few,CASSRLQGPYEQYF,TGTGCCAGCAGTCGCTTACAGGGACCCTACGAGCAGTACTTC
TRBJ2-3,.,TRBV2,many,CASSETRTNTDTQYF,TGTGCCAGCAGCGAAACCCGGACAAACACAGATACGCAGTATTTT
TRBJ1-2,TRBD1,TRBV12-3/TRBV12-4,.,CASSETGVNYGYTF,TGTGCCAGCAGCGAGACAGGGGTTAACTATGGCTACACCTTC
TRBJ2-1,TRBD1,TRBV19,few,CASSILRDRGGNEQFF,TGTGCCAGTAGTATATTGCGGGACAGGGGGGGCAATGAGCAGTTCTTC